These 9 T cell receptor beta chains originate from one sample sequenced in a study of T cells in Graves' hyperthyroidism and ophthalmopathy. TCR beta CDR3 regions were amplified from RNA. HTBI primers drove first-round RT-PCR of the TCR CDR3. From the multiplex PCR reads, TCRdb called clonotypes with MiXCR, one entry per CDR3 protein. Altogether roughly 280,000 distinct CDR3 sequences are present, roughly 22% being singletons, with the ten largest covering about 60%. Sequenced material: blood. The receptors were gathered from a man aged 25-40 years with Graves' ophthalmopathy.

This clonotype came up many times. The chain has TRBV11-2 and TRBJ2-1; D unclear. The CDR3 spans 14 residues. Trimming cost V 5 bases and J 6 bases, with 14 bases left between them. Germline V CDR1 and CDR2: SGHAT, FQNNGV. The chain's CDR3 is CASSGSFVTNEQFF. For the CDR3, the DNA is TGTGCCAGCAGCGGCTCCTTCGTCACCAATGAGCAGTTCTTC.

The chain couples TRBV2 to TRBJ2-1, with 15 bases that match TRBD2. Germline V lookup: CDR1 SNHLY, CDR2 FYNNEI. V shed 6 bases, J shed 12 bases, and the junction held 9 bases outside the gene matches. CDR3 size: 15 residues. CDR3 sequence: CASSSSGTSGRRQFF. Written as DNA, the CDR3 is TGTGCCAGCAGCTCCTCCGGGACTAGCGGGAGGAGGCAGTTCTTC. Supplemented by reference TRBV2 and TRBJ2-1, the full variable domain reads EPEVTQTPSHQVTQMGQEVILRCVPISNHLYFYWYRQILGQKVEFLVSFYNNEISEKSEIFDDQFSVERPDGSNFTLKIRSTKLEDSAMYFCASSSSGTSGRRQFFGPGTRLTVL.

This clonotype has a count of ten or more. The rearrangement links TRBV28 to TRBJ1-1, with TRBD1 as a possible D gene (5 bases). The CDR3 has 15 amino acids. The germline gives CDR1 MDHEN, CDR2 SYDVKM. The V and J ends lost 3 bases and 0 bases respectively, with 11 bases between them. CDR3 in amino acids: CASSFLQEMNTEAFF. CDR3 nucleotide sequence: TGTGCCAGCAGTTTCTTACAGGAAATGAACACTGAAGCTTTCTTT.

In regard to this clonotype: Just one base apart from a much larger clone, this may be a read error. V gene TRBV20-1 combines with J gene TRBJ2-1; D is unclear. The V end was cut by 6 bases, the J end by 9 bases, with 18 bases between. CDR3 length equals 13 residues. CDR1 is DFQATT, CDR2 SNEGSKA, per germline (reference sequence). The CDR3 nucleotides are TGCAGTGCGCGTAAGCTGCTCTTAAGTGAGCAGTTCTTC. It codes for CSARKLLLSEQFF.

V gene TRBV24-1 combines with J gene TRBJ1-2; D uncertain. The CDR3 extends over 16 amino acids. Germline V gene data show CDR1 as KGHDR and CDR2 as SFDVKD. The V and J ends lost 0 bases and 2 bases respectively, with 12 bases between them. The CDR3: CATSDLADPKNYGYTF. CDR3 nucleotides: TGTGCCACCAGTGATTTGGCGGACCCGAAGAACTATGGCTACACCTTC.

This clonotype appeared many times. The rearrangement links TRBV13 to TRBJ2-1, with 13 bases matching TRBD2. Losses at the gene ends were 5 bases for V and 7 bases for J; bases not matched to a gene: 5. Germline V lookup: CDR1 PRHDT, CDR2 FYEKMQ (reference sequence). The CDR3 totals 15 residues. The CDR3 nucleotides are TGTGCCAGCAGCCTAAGGACTAGCGGGAGTAATGAGCAGTTCTTC. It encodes CASSLRTSGSNEQFF.

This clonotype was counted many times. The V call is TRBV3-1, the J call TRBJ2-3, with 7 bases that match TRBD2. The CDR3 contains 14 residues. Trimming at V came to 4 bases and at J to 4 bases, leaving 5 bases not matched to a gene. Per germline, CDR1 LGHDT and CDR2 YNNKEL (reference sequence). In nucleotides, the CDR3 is TGTGCCAGCAGCCTCAGAGGGAGGGCAGATACGCAGTATTTT. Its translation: CASSLRGRADTQYF.

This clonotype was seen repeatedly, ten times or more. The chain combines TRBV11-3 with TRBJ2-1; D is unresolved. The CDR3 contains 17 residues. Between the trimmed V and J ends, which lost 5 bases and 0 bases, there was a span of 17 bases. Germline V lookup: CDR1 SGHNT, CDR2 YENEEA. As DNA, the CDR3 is TGTGCCAGCAGCCGGAGACCACTAACGGCCTCCTACAATGAGCAGTTCTTC. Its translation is CASSRRPLTASYNEQFF.

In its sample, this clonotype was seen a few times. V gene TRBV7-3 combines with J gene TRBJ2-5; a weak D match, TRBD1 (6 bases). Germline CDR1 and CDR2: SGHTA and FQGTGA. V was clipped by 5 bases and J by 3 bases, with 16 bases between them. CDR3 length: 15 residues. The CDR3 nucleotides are TGTGCCAGCAGCACCGGACAGTACTTAGAAGAGACCCAGTACTTC. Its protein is CASSTGQYLEETQYF. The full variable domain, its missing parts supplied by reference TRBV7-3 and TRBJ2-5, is GAGVSQTPSNKVTEKGKYVELRCDPISGHTALYWYRQSLGQGPEFLIYFQGTGAADDSGLPNDRFFAVRPEGSVSTLKIQRTERGDSAVYLCASSTGQYLEETQYFGPGTRLLVL.